A single sample gave rise to the 11 T cell receptor beta chains below, sequenced in a study of cytomegalovirus exposure and HLA in healthy donors. PCR primers comprised 60 Vbeta and 13 Jbeta primers. Sequencing was performed with immunoSEQ multiplex PCR; in TCRdb, only in-frame clones are kept and a portion is missing. This table has around 150,000 clones, around 80% appearing once. The sample consisted of PBMCs. These receptors were taken from a woman aged 40 to 55 in good health and CMV-seronegative.

J is TRBJ1-2 and V is TRBV28; 9 bases are shared with TRBD1. The V gene end was trimmed by 6 bases and the J gene end by 7 bases; junction bases not matched to a gene: 9. Germline values: CDR1 MDHEN, CDR2 SYDVKM. The CDR3 consists of 14 residues. The CDR3 DNA is TGTGCCAGCAGGGTACAGGGGGCGCCCCGTGGCTACACCTTC. This translates into CASRVQGAPRGYTF.

The chain combines TRBV9 with TRBJ1-2; unclear D gene. Trimming took 3 bases from V and 0 from J, leaving 9 bases between them. The germline V gene has CDR1 SGDLS and CDR2 YYNGEE. This CDR3 comprises 14 residues. The CDR3 DNA follows: TGTGCCAGCAGCGCCTTCGGAGCTAACTATGGCTACACCTTC. The encoded protein is CASSAFGANYGYTF.

CDR3 nucleotides: TGTGCCAGCAGAGCCCGGACAGATGACTCCTACAATGAGCAGTTCTTC. It codes for CASRARTDDSYNEQFF. This sequence joins TRBV5-6 and TRBJ2-1; TRBD1 is a possible D gene (6 bases). The length of the CDR3 is 16 residues. Germline CDR1 and CDR2: SGHDT and YYEEEE. Trimming removed 5 bases from V and 0 bases from J, with 15 bases in between. The whole variable domain, filled in from reference TRBV5-6 and TRBJ2-1, reads DAGVTQSPTHLIKTRGQQVTLRCSPKSGHDTVSWYQQALGQGPQFIFQYYEEEERQRGNFPDRFSGHQFPNYSSELNVNALLLGDSALYLCASRARTDDSYNEQFFGPGTRLTVL.

Regarding this clone: Within the sample, other DNA sequences also encode this same CDR3. The chain has TRBV29-1 and TRBJ1-1; D gene unclear. Germline values: CDR1 SQVTM, CDR2 ANQGSEA. Trimming stripped 4 bases from V and 3 bases from J, with 9 bases between. The CDR3 length is 12 residues. The CDR3 DNA is TGCAGCGTTGCCCGAGGCGACACTGAAGCTTTCTTT. Encoded protein: CSVARGDTEAFF.

The chain combines TRBV6-1 with TRBJ2-1, with 8 bases matching TRBD2. The trim removed 2 bases at V and 3 bases at J, leaving 9 bases unmatched. Per the germline V gene, CDR1 is MNHNS and CDR2 is SASEGT. The CDR3 sequence is 17 residues long. CDR3 amino acids: CASSENLREARYNEQFF. The CDR3 DNA reads as TGTGCCAGCAGTGAAAATTTGCGGGAGGCCCGCTACAATGAGCAGTTCTTC.

The chain uses TRBV19 and TRBJ2-5, with D tentatively TRBD2 (5 bases). The length of the CDR3 is 14 residues. CDR1 is LNHDA, CDR2 SQIVND, per germline (reference sequence). Trimming stripped 5 bases from V and 2 bases from J, with 12 bases between. The CDR3 sequence is CASSPGGGQETQYF. The CDR3 DNA reads as TGTGCCAGTAGTCCGGGCGGAGGTCAAGAGACCCAGTACTTC. Full variable domain (remainder filled in from reference TRBV19 and TRBJ2-5): DGGITQSPKYLFRKEGQNVTLSCEQNLNHDAMYWYRQDPGQGLRLIYYSQIVNDFQKGDIAEGYSVSREKKESFPLTVTSAQKNPTAFYLCASSPGGGQETQYFGPGTRLLVL.

The CDR3 region has the DNA TGTGCCAGCAGCTCGCCGTTGACAGGGAAGCTTGACAATGAGCAGTTCTTC. This sequence encodes CASSSPLTGKLDNEQFF. The chain links TRBV11-2 to TRBJ2-1; TRBD1 agrees at 7 bases. Trimming at V came to 4 bases and at J to 5 bases, leaving 14 bases not matched to a gene. This CDR3 contains 17 residues. Germline CDR1 reads SGHAT; CDR2 reads FQNNGV.

This chain connects TRBV6-5 to TRBJ2-2; D call uncertain. The CDR3 has 13 amino acids. V shed 6 bases and J shed 2 bases, with 7 bases lying between them. Germline lookup yields CDR1 MNHEY and CDR2 SVGAGI. In nucleotides, the CDR3 is TGTGCCAGCAGGACAACTAACACCGGGGAGCTGTTTTTT. This sequence encodes CASRTTNTGELFF.

This clone was picked up a small number of times. The chain couples TRBV11-2 to TRBJ1-1; D ambiguous. With 2 bases removed from V and 5 bases from J, the gap between germline ends came to 3 bases. The CDR3 consists of 11 residues. Germline CDR1 reads SGHAT; CDR2 reads FQNNGV. The DNA of the CDR3 is TGTGCCAGCAGCTTACAGACTGAAGCTTTCTTT. Amino acid sequence: CASSLQTEAFF. The full variable domain, completed using reference TRBV11-2 and TRBJ1-1, is EAGVAQSPRYKIIEKRQSVAFWCNPISGHATLYWYQQILGQGPKLLIQFQNNGVVDDSQLPKDRFSAERLKGVDSTLKIQPAKLEDSAVYLCASSLQTEAFFGQGTRLTVV.

The chain recombines TRBV5-6 with TRBJ1-1; D is possibly TRBD1 (5 bases). The CDR3 is 15 amino acids. V shed 2 bases and J shed 1 base, with 12 bases lying between them. The germline V gene has CDR1 SGHDT and CDR2 YYEEEE. CDR3 amino acids: CASSFTGRENTEAFF. The CDR3 coding sequence is TGTGCCAGCAGCTTTACAGGAAGAGAGAACACTGAAGCTTTCTTT.

A few counts support this clone. The genes are TRBV11-1 and TRBJ2-3; 14 bases line up with TRBD2. Germline V gives CDR1 SGHAT, CDR2 FQDESV (reference sequence). J lost 4 bases, V lost 7 bases, and 7 bases had no gene match. The CDR3 consists of 16 residues. The CDR3, as DNA: TGTGCCAGCACCGGGACTAGCGGGAGTATCCCAGATACGCAGTATTTT. Protein product: CASTGTSGSIPDTQYF.